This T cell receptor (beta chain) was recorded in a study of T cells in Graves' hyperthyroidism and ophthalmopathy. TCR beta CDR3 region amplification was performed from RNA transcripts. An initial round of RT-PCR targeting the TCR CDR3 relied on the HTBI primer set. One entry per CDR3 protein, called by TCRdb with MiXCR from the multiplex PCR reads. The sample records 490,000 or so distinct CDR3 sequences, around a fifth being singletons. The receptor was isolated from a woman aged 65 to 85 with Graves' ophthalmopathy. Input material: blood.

The CDR3 here is CAWSTSAFNEQFF. CDR3 nucleotide sequence: TGTGCCTGGAGTACAAGCGCTTTCAATGAGCAGTTCTTC. The rearrangement links TRBV30 to TRBJ2-1; D unclear. This CDR3 is 13 amino acids long. Deletions cut 2 bases from V and 6 bases from J, with 11 bases between. Germline V gives CDR1 GTSNPN, CDR2 SVGIG (reference sequence).